The 2 T cell receptor beta chains listed next were all sequenced from one sample in a study of shared clonotypes between healthy human individuals. TCRdb's copy holds only in-frame clones and misses some; the assay was immunoSEQ multiplex PCR. This sample has about 1 million clones, with around 76% found just once. The source material was memory CD4+ T cells sorted from blood. The subset is: CD45RA-negative fraction. These receptors were collected from a man younger than 35 in good health.

This clone was detected once. One end of the junction does not line up with germline, which may come from a read error. The same CDR3 is also encoded by other DNA sequences in this sample. This chain uses TRBV7-8 with TRBJ2-7; 8 nucleotides line up with TRBD1. CDR3 length equals 13 residues. CDR1 is SGHVS and CDR2 is FQNEAQ in the germline V gene. The CDR3: CASSPDRVDEQYF. DNA for the CDR3: TGTGCTAGCAGTCCGGACAGGGTGGACGAGCAGTACTTC.

This clone was counted a few times. This CDR3 reads CASKQGASNYGYTF. As DNA, the CDR3 is TGTGCCAGTAAGCAGGGGGCGTCTAACTATGGCTACACCTTC. V and J are TRBV19 and TRBJ1-2; 8 nucleotides align to TRBD1. The CDR3 has 14 amino acids. Losses at the gene ends were 7 bases for V and 0 bases for J; bases not matched to a gene: 4. The germline gives CDR1 LNHDA, CDR2 SQIVND (reference sequence).